This T cell receptor beta chain stems from a study of control samples from healthy donors and cancer patients. Measured with immunoSEQ multiplex PCR; TCRdb has only the in-frame clones, and not every one. This table holds approximately 92,000 clones, 85% to 95% found once. Sequencing was done on a sample of blood. This clonotype was obtained from a young woman in good health.

The CDR3, as DNA: TGTGCCAGCAGCCTTTGGGGCGGTCAGCCCCAGCATTTT. Translated, it gives CASSLWGGQPQHF. The chain links TRBV6-5 to TRBJ1-5; TRBD1 is a possible D gene (5 bases). The V end was cut by 6 bases, the J end by 6 bases, with 12 bases between. Germline V gene sequence: CDR1 MNHEY, CDR2 SVGAGI. CDR3 size: 13 residues.